A single sample is the source of the 19 T cell receptor beta chains below, sequenced in a study of OX40 agonist ivuxolimab in advanced cancers. Sequencing used immunoSEQ multiplex PCR; TCRdb keeps in-frame clones, though not all of them. The sample includes 90,000 to 150,000 clones, approximately 90% of them seen just once. The input for sequencing was CD4+ or CD8+ T cells sorted from blood, taken in a trial of the OX40 agonist ivuxolimab. These receptors were taken from an adult with an advanced solid tumor such as melanoma, head and neck, liver or kidney cancer.

The J gene is TRBJ2-7, the V gene TRBV10-1; D is ambiguous. Germline CDR1 is WNHNN and CDR2 is SYGVQD (reference sequence). The V end lost 5 bases, the J end lost 3 bases, and 14 bases lay between the germline ends. The CDR3 is made up of 14 amino acids. CDR3: CASSRSQSGYEQYF. As DNA, the CDR3 is TGCGCCAGCAGTCGTTCCCAGTCCGGCTACGAGCAGTACTTC.

For the CDR3, the DNA is TGTGCCATCAGTGATAAAGCGGGGGAGAGCACAGATACGCAGTATTTT. It is translated as CAISDKAGESTDTQYF. The rearrangement uses TRBV10-3 and TRBJ2-3; TRBD2 agrees at 8 bases. The length of the CDR3 is 16 residues. J was trimmed by 0 bases and V by 3 bases; bases with no gene match: 5. Germline V CDR1 and CDR2: ENHRY, SYGVKD.

V gene TRBV4-3 combines with J gene TRBJ1-4; tentatively, D is TRBD1 (5 bases). Trimming removed 0 bases from V and 12 bases from J, with 23 bases in between. CDR3 length equals 17 residues. Germline V CDR1 and CDR2: LGHNA, YSLEER. CDR3: CASSQDPLGTAVGQLFF. CDR3 in DNA: TGCGCCAGCAGCCAAGATCCACTTGGGACGGCTGTAGGGCAACTGTTTTTT.

V usage is TRBV7-6 and J usage is TRBJ1-4, with TRBD1 identical over 10 bases. Germline V gene sequence: CDR1 SGHVS, CDR2 FNYEAQ. The CDR3 runs 19 residues. The V segment lost 4 bases and the J segment 8 bases; nucleotides outside the gene matches: 19. The CDR3 region is CASSCGPRDRGLFREKLFF. The CDR3 DNA reads TGTGCCAGCAGCTGCGGACCCCGGGACAGGGGATTATTTCGGGAAAAACTGTTTTTT.

The chain links TRBV7-2 to TRBJ2-7, with D unresolved. The ends were cut back, 5 bases at V and 4 bases at J, with 6 bases in the middle. The V gene's germline CDR1 is SGHTA and CDR2 FQGNSA. The CDR3 extends over 11 amino acids. The CDR3 sequence: CASSPGYEQYF. The DNA of the CDR3 is TGTGCCAGCAGCCCCGGGTACGAGCAGTACTTC.

This sequence joins TRBV5-1 and TRBJ1-1; D is undetermined. This CDR3 spans 12 amino acids. CDR1 and CDR2 (germline): SGHRS, YFSETQ. With 0 bases removed from V and 6 bases from J, the gap between germline ends came to 6 bases. Written as DNA, the CDR3 is TGCGCCAGCAGCTTGGTAGGGCCTGAAGCTTTCTTT. Translating it yields CASSLVGPEAFF.

In DNA, the CDR3 is TGTGCCAGCAGCTTCGGCCAGTATGGCTACACCTTC. Translated, it gives CASSFGQYGYTF. The chain joins TRBV7-9 to TRBJ1-2; the D is unclear. The CDR3 length is 12 residues. Germline V CDR1 and CDR2: SEHNR, FQNEAQ (reference sequence). The ends were cut back, 3 bases at V and 5 bases at J, with 7 bases in the middle.

The V gene is TRBV5-1, the J gene TRBJ1-5, with D perhaps TRBD1 (6 bases). Germline-derived CDR1 and CDR2 are SGHRS and YFSETQ. The CDR3 has 15 amino acids. The V gene lost 4 bases and the J gene lost 7 bases, with 18 bases spanning the gap. The CDR3 spells CASSPGVGAGQPQHF. The CDR3 bases are TGCGCCAGCAGCCCGGGAGTGGGGGCAGGCCAGCCCCAGCATTTT.

The chain is built from TRBV15 and TRBJ1-3; D ambiguous. The V gene's germline CDR1 is LNHNV and CDR2 YYDKDF (reference sequence). The CDR3 has 12 amino acids. V lost 5 bases and J 9 bases, leaving 11 bases between the germline ends. The CDR3 DNA reads TGTGCCACCAGCGCGATGTATGGCACCATATATTTT. Translation gives CATSAMYGTIYF.

This rearrangement joins TRBV7-9 to TRBJ2-7, with 10 bases identical to TRBD1. The CDR3 contains 15 residues. V dropped 1 base and J dropped 3; count of bases not matched to a gene: 3. Germline V CDR1 and CDR2: SEHNR, FQNEAQ (reference sequence). The CDR3: CASSLGTGGSYEQYF. For the CDR3, the DNA is TGTGCCAGCAGCTTAGGGACAGGGGGTAGCTACGAGCAGTACTTC.

The chain is built from TRBV28 and TRBJ1-3; D not certain. Looked up from germline, CDR1 is MDHEN and CDR2 is SYDVKM. V was trimmed by 5 bases and J by 4 bases, leaving 15 bases between them. The CDR3 covers 15 residues. The CDR3 reads CASSVSPGDGNTIYF. In nucleotides, the CDR3 is TGTGCCAGCAGTGTATCCCCGGGAGACGGAAACACCATATATTTT.

The chain recombines TRBV7-3 with TRBJ1-1; D uncertain. The CDR3 runs 14 residues. V dropped 0 bases and J dropped 0 bases, with 5 bases sitting between them. The germline V gene encodes CDR1 SGHTA and CDR2 FQGTGA. The CDR3 loop is CASSLTLVNTEAFF. The CDR3 DNA reads as TGTGCCAGCAGCTTAACGTTGGTGAACACTGAAGCTTTCTTT.

A remark on this clone: The same CDR3 is also encoded by other DNA sequences in this sample. V is TRBV19 and J is TRBJ2-5; D is perhaps TRBD2 (5 bases). Germline CDR1 and CDR2: LNHDA and SQIVND (reference sequence). Trimming took 3 bases from V and 4 from J, leaving 9 bases between them. The CDR3 is 13 amino acids. CDR3 region: CASSIGLGETQYF. DNA of the CDR3: TGTGCCAGTAGTATTGGACTCGGAGAGACCCAGTACTTC. Together with reference TRBV19 and TRBJ2-5, the CDR3 gives the full variable domain: DGGITQSPKYLFRKEGQNVTLSCEQNLNHDAMYWYRQDPGQGLRLIYYSQIVNDFQKGDIAEGYSVSREKKESFPLTVTSAQKNPTAFYLCASSIGLGETQYFGPGTRLLVL.

This rearrangement joins TRBV9 to TRBJ2-5, with TRBD2 identical over 11 bases. Germline assignment: CDR1 SGDLS and CDR2 YYNGEE. J gave up 5 bases and V 3 bases, and 6 bases lay outside the gene matches. This CDR3 comprises 15 residues. The CDR3 sequence: CASSAGGTSGETQYF. CDR3 in DNA: TGTGCCAGCAGCGCCGGGGGGACTAGCGGTGAGACCCAGTACTTC.

The rearrangement joins TRBV2 to TRBJ1-1; a weak D match, TRBD1 (5 bases). The CDR3 extends over 13 amino acids. CDR1 and CDR2 from the germline V gene are SNHLY and FYNNEI. The ends were cut back, 4 bases at V and 5 bases at J, with 11 bases in the middle. CDR3 coding DNA: TGTGCCAGCAGTGTTCAGGGAAGAACTGAAGCTTTCTTT. This translates into CASSVQGRTEAFF.

V and J are TRBV10-3 and TRBJ1-1; D is possibly TRBD1 (5 bases). Germline-derived CDR1 and CDR2 are ENHRY and SYGVKD. Trimming pared 10 bases from V and 2 bases from J, leaving 17 bases between. The CDR3 runs 14 residues. CDR3 sequence reads: CATSLFGGNTEAFF. CDR3 nucleotides: TGTGCCACCTCTCTTTTTGGGGGAAACACTGAAGCTTTCTTT.

The chain is built from TRBV28 and TRBJ2-5; D ambiguous. The DNA end is a closer match to TRBJ2-7, so the J assignment may be wrong. Looked up from germline, CDR1 is MDHEN and CDR2 is SYDVKM. The CDR3 runs to 11 residues. DNA of the CDR3: TGTGCCAGCGTTTTTGGGTACGAGCAGTACTTC. It is translated as CASVFGYEQYF.

The chain joins TRBV11-2 to TRBJ2-7; 8 bases align to TRBD2. Germline CDR1 is SGHAT and CDR2 is FQNNGV. The CDR3 spans 15 residues. V shed 6 bases, J shed 5 bases, and the junction held 12 bases outside the gene matches. CDR3 residues: CASRSAGTRVHEQYF. The DNA for the CDR3 is TGTGCCAGCAGATCCGCCGGGACTAGAGTCCACGAGCAGTACTTC.

The chain has TRBV11-2 and TRBJ1-1; D is unresolved. V was shortened by 1 base and J by 1 base, with 7 bases between the two germline ends. Germline CDR1 is SGHAT and CDR2 is FQNNGV. The CDR3 totals 14 residues. The CDR3 spells CASSLGFENTEAFF. The CDR3 DNA is TGTGCCAGCAGCTTAGGGTTTGAGAACACTGAAGCTTTCTTT.